These 2 T cell receptor beta chains originate from one sample sequenced in a study of blood T cell repertoires in COVID-19. Profiled with immunoSEQ multiplex PCR; TCRdb holds only in-frame clones, not every one. The sample records roughly 38,000 clones, around 84% being singletons. The sequenced sample was peripheral blood. The receptors shown here come from a man between 70 and 80 years old with acute or convalescent COVID-19.

The chain recombines TRBV5-6 with TRBJ2-6; 7 bases align to TRBD1. The germline V gene has CDR1 SGHDT and CDR2 YYEEEE. The V segment lost 4 bases and the J segment 2 bases; nucleotides outside the gene matches: 3. This CDR3 is 15 amino acids long. The CDR3, as DNA: TGTGCCAGCAGCATTACAGGGGCTGGGGCCAACGTCCTGACTTTC. Translating gives CASSITGAGANVLTF.

V is TRBV9 and J is TRBJ1-4, with D perhaps TRBD1 (5 bases). This CDR3 has 16 residues. Trimming removed 4 bases at V and 4 bases at J, with 17 bases between. CDR1 SGDLS and CDR2 YYNGEE come from the germline V gene. This CDR3 reads CASSPGVGAGNEKLFF. Here the CDR3 DNA reads TGTGCCAGCAGCCCAGGTGTAGGGGCTGGTAATGAAAAACTGTTTTTT.